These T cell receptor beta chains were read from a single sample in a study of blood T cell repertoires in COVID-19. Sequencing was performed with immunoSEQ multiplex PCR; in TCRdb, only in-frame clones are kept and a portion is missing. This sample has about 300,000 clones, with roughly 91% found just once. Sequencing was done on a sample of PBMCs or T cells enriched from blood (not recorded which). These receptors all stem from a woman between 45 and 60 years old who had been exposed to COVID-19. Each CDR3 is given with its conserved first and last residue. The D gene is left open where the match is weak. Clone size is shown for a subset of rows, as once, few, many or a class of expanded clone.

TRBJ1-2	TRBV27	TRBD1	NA	TGTGCCAGCAGCAGTGGGACAGGGGGCGGAGGCTACACCTTC	CASSSGTGGGGYTF
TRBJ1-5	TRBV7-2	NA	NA	TGTGCCAGCAGCTTAGGTACAGTTCAGCCCCAGCATTTT	CASSLGTVQPQHF
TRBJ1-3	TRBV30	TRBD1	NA	TGTGCCTGGAGGGGGGATGTCAGGGGGTACCCCTCTGGAAACACCATATATTTT	CAWRGDVRGYPSGNTIYF
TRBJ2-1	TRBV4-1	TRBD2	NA	TGCGCCAGCAGCCAAACGACTAGCCGTACCTACAATGAGCAGTTCTTC	CASSQTTSRTYNEQFF
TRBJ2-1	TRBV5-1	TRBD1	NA	TGCGCCAGCAGCGAGGGACAGGGGAAAGGCAATGAGCAGTTCTTC	CASSEGQGKGNEQFF
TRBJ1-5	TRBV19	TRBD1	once	TGTGCCAGTAGCAACAGGGGAAGAAGTAGCCAGCCCCAGCATTTT	CASSNRGRSSQPQHF
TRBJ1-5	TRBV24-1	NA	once	TGTGCCACCAGTGAGGGCAGGGTCAATCAGCCCCAGCATTTT	CATSEGRVNQPQHF
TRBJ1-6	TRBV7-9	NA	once	TGTGCCAGCAGCTCAGGTGGGGGGAATAATTCACCCCTCCACTTT	CASSSGGGNNSPLHF
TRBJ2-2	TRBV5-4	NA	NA	TGTGCCTTCTCTAGTGACTTTGGCGGGGAGCTGTTTTTT	CAFSSDFGGELFF
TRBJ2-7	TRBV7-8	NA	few	TGTGCCGCAGGGGAGTACGAGCAGTACTTC	CAAGEYEQYF
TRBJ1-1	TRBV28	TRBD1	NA	TGTGCCAGCAGCCGGCTCAGGGGACAGACGAACACTGAAGCTTTCTTT	CASSRLRGQTNTEAFF
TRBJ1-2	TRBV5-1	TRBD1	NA	TGCGCCAGCAGCTTGTGGGGACAGGGGAAGTCGGACACCTTC	CASSLWGQGKSDTF
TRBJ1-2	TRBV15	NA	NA	TGTGCCACCAGCCGCGACCTCCAGGGCGGTAACTATGGCTACACCTTC	CATSRDLQGGNYGYTF
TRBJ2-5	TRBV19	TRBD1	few	TGTGCCAGTGCTCCGGGACAGGGGAAGACCCAGTACTTC	CASAPGQGKTQYF
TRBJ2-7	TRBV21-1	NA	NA	TGTGCCAGCAGCAAAAACGGAGTATACCCCTACGAGCAGTACTTC	CASSKNGVYPYEQYF
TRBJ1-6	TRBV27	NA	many	TGTGCCAGCAGTTCCTTCGGGGGGGGCAGTTCACCCCTCCACTTT	CASSSFGGGSSPLHF
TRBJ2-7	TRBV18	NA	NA	TGTGCCAGCTCACCAGATCAGGGTAGCACGAACGAGCAGTACTTC	CASSPDQGSTNEQYF
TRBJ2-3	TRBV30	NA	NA	TGTGCCTGGAGTGTAGGGGGGGCGCAGGTAGATACGCAGTATTTT	CAWSVGGAQVDTQYF
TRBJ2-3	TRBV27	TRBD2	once	TGTGCCAGCAGCCTATGGGGGGGTAGGACAGATACGCAGTATTTT	CASSLWGGRTDTQYF
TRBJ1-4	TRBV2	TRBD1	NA	TGTGCCAGCAGACCTACAGGGGGGACTGAAAAACTGTTTTTT	CASRPTGGTEKLFF
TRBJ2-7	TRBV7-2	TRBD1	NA	TGTGCCAGCAGCGTAGTCCGGGACAGCCCCTACGAGCAGTACTTC	CASSVVRDSPYEQYF
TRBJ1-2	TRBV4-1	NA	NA	TGCGCCAGCAGCCGGCTAGGGCAGGGGACCTATGGCTACACCTTC	CASSRLGQGTYGYTF
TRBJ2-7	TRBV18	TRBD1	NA	TGTGCCAGCTCACCCAATCAGGGACAGGGGTCCGAGCAGTACTTC	CASSPNQGQGSEQYF
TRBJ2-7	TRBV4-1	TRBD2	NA	TGCGCCAGCAGCCAAGAGCCGGGCGGGGGTTACGAGCAGTACTTC	CASSQEPGGGYEQYF
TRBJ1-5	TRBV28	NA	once	TGTGCCGGAAAAAAGTGGGGTGGACAGAATAGCAATCAGCCCCAGCATTTT	CAGKKWGGQNSNQPQHF
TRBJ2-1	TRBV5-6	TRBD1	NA	TGTGCCAGCAGCTTGGCGGACAGGGATTTCAATGAGCAGTTCTTC	CASSLADRDFNEQFF
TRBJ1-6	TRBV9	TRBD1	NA	TGTGCCAGCAGCGAGGGGGGACAGGGTAACGGGGCCCTCCACTTT	CASSEGGQGNGALHF
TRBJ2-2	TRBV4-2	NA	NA	TGTGCCAGCAGCCAAGATTTGGGGGCGGACGGGGAGCTGTTTTTT	CASSQDLGADGELFF
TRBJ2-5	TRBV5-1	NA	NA	TGCGCCAGCAGCTTCGGACAGTCCAAGGGGGAGACCCAGTACTTC	CASSFGQSKGETQYF
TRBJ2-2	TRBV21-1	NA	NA	TGTGCCAGCAGCAAAATGACAGGTACCTCCCCCCGAAACACCGGGGAGCTGTTTTTT	CASSKMTGTSPRNTGELFF
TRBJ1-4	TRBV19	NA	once	TGTGCCAGTAGGGCGGAGAAGGCTAATGAAAAACTGTTTTTT	CASRAEKANEKLFF
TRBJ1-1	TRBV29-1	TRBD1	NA	TGCAGCGTTGAAAGGGACAGGGGGCGTGAAGCTTTCTTT	CSVERDRGREAFF
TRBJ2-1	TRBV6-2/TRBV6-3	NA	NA	TGTGCCAGCAGTTTTTTGCAGGATGAGCAGTTCTTC	CASSFLQDEQFF
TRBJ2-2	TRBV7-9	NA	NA	TGTGCCAGCAGCCCCCCCGGGGCGGGATCGAACACCGGGGAGCTGTTTTTT	CASSPPGAGSNTGELFF
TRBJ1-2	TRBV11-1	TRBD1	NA	TGTGCCAGCAGCACTCGGACAGGGGCCCATGGCTACACCTTC	CASSTRTGAHGYTF
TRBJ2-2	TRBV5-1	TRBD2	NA	TGCGCCAGCAGCTTGGGTCGCGGGGGTCCCTCGTTTTCCACCGGGGAGCTGTTTTTT	CASSLGRGGPSFSTGELFF
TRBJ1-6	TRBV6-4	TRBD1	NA	TGTGCCAGCAGCCCCCTTCCGGGACAGGGAAATTCACCCCTCCACTTT	CASSPLPGQGNSPLHF
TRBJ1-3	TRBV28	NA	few	TGTGCCAGCAGTTCCATCACAGGGATCACGACTGGAAACACCATATATTTT	CASSSITGITTGNTIYF
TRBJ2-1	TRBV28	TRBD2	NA	TGTGCCAGCAGTTTGATAGCGGGTTCCTACAATGAGCAGTTCTTC	CASSLIAGSYNEQFF
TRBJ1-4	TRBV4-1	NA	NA	TGCGCCAGCAGCCCGGGACTACAATCCGGAAAACTGTTTTTT	CASSPGLQSGKLFF
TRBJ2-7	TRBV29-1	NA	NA	TGCAGCGTAGGACAAGGGCACGACGAGCAGTACTTC	CSVGQGHDEQYF